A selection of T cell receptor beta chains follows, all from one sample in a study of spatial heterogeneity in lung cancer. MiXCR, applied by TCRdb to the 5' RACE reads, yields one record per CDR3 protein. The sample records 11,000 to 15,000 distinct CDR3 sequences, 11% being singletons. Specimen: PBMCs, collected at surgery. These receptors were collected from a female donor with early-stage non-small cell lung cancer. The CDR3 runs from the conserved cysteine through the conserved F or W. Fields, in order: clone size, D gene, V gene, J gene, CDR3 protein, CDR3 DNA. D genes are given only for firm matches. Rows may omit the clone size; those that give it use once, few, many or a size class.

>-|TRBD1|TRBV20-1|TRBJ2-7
CSANRQGMSEQYF
TGCAGTGCTAACCGACAGGGTATGAGCGAGCAGTACTTC
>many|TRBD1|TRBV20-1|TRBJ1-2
CSARWGAGQGAANYGYTF
TGCAGTGCTAGATGGGGGGCGGGACAGGGGGCCGCCAACTATGGCTACACCTTC
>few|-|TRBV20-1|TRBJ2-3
CSAEGRTDTQYF
TGCAGCGCCGAGGGCCGCACAGATACGCAGTATTTT
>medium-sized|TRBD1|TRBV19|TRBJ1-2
CASMRGQGPWGYTF
TGTGCCAGTATGAGGGGACAGGGGCCTTGGGGCTACACCTTC
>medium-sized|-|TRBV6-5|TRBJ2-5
CASTRAQGRTETQYF
TGTGCCAGCACACGAGCGCAGGGAAGGACCGAGACCCAGTACTTC
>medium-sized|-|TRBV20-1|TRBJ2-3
CSARERGLPSDTQYF
TGCAGTGCTAGAGAGAGGGGACTCCCGTCAGATACGCAGTATTTT
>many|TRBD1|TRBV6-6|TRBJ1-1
CASSIQGARGTTEAFF
TGTGCCAGCAGTATACAGGGGGCGAGAGGAACCACTGAAGCTTTCTTT
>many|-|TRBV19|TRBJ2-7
CASSIPGSSYEQYF
TGTGCCAGTAGTATCCCAGGAAGCTCCTACGAGCAGTACTTC
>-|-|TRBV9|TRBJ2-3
CASSVDALGSTDTQYF
TGTGCCAGCAGCGTAGATGCACTGGGAAGCACAGATACGCAGTATTTT
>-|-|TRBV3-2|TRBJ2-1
CASSQILTGHSEQFF
TGTGCCAGCAGCCAAATCTTAACAGGCCACAGTGAGCAGTTCTTC